These 14 T cell receptor beta chains originate from one sample sequenced in a study of vaccination effects on CD4 cells after COVID-19. Using viral peptide pools, the ViraFEST assay grew out antigen-specific CD4+ T cells prior to sequencing. CD4+ T cells were isolated after around ten days of culture. Two doses of either BNT162b2 or mRNA-1273 were given to each participant. Profiled with immunoSEQ multiplex PCR; TCRdb holds only in-frame clones, not every one. The sample shows tens of thousands of clones, more than 55% of them seen only once. These TCRs are of unknown antigen specificity. Sequences were derived from CD4+ T cells from PBMCs cultured with SARS-CoV-2 spike peptides, sampled after COVID-19 vaccination. All receptors come from a human donor who received a COVID-19 vaccine.

This clone was counted a few times. This chain connects TRBV29-1 to TRBJ2-1; possible D gene TRBD1, 6 bases. Trimming took 4 bases from V and 4 from J, leaving 17 bases between them. The CDR3 extends over 15 amino acids. Germline V gene data show CDR1 as SQVTM and CDR2 as ANQGSEA. The CDR3 reads CSVADTGLGYNEQFF. The CDR3 region has the DNA TGCAGCGTTGCTGATACAGGGCTGGGATACAATGAGCAGTTCTTC.

This rearrangement joins TRBV18 to TRBJ2-1; D gene unclear. From germline, CDR1 is KGHSH and CDR2 LQKENI. V lost 2 bases, J lost 7 bases, and 9 bases lay in between. CDR3 length equals 13 residues. The CDR3 DNA follows: TGTGCCAGCTCACCAGCCGAAGAGAATGAGCAGTTCTTC. This codes for CASSPAEENEQFF.

CDR3 bases: TGTGCCAGCAGCTTGATCGGGGGGGCGGGCCAAGAGACCCAGTACTTC. Its protein product is CASSLIGGAGQETQYF. J is TRBJ2-5 and V is TRBV11-2; 8 nucleotides match TRBD2. The CDR3 is made up of 16 amino acids. V was pared by 3 bases and J by 1 base, with 7 bases of the junction left unmatched. Germline CDR1 SGHAT, CDR2 FQNNGV.

CDR3 loop: CASRTGTSTDTQYF. The CDR3 DNA reads as TGTGCCAGCAGAACCGGGACTAGCACAGATACGCAGTATTTT. The V call is TRBV7-2, the J call TRBJ2-3; D possibly corresponds to TRBD2 (6 bases). Germline CDR1 is SGHTA and CDR2 is FQGNSA. This CDR3 region has 14 residues. V was clipped by 6 bases and J by 0 bases, with 10 bases between them.

The J gene is TRBJ2-3, the V gene TRBV6-4; TRBD2 aligns across 8 bases. The ends lost 4 bases at V and 1 base at J; junction bases unmatched: 4. Germline V lookup: CDR1 MRHNA, CDR2 SNTAGT. The CDR3 contains 15 residues. The CDR3 DNA follows: TGTGCCAGCAGTGTCGAAGCGGGGGGCACAGATACGCAGTATTTT. Residues: CASSVEAGGTDTQYF.

This clone was observed a single time. The V gene is TRBV7-8, the J gene TRBJ2-6; perhaps TRBD2 as D (5 bases). This CDR3 spans 15 amino acids. Trimming cost V 2 bases and J 2 bases, with 7 bases left between them. Germline CDR1 and CDR2: SGHVS and FQNEAQ. DNA of the CDR3: TGTGCCAGCAGCTTACGGGAAACTGGGGCCAACGTCCTGACTTTC. Translating it yields CASSLRETGANVLTF.

V and J are TRBV27 and TRBJ2-3; 7 nucleotides match TRBD2. V was pared by 3 bases and J by 4 bases, with 10 bases of the junction left unmatched. Germline loops: CDR1 MNHEY, CDR2 SMNVEV (reference sequence). This CDR3 has 16 amino acids. The DNA of the CDR3 is TGTGCCAGCAGTTTTTCTCCTGGCGGGAGCCCAGATACGCAGTATTTT. It codes for CASSFSPGGSPDTQYF.

In its sample, this clone was seen a few times. V usage is TRBV2 and J usage is TRBJ1-2, with 9 bases fitting TRBD1. Trimming took 7 bases from V and 7 from J; bases not matched to a gene: 10. The germline gives CDR1 SNHLY, CDR2 FYNNEI. The CDR3 has 14 residues. Here the CDR3 DNA reads TGTGCCAGCACCCCCGGGACAGGGTTCTCTGGCTACACCTTC. The encoded protein is CASTPGTGFSGYTF.

The chain is built from TRBV19 and TRBJ1-3; a possible D gene is TRBD1 (5 bases). V lost 6 bases to trimming and J lost 2 bases, with 11 bases between them. The CDR3 covers 14 residues. CDR1 is LNHDA and CDR2 is SQIVND in the germline V gene (reference sequence). The CDR3, as DNA: TGTGCCAGTAGATCGGGGGGAACTGGAAACACCATATATTTT. It encodes CASRSGGTGNTIYF.

The sample holds a few counts of this clone. This chain uses TRBV10-1 with TRBJ2-4; 9 nucleotides match TRBD2. The germline V gene has CDR1 WNHNN and CDR2 SYGVQD (reference sequence). J was trimmed by 5 bases and V by 2 bases; bases with no gene match: 7. This CDR3 has 16 amino acids. CDR3 residues: CASSESLAGTQNIQYF. The CDR3 DNA follows: TGCGCCAGCAGTGAGAGCCTAGCGGGGACTCAAAACATTCAGTACTTC.

This clone was counted a few times. This rearrangement joins TRBV25-1 to TRBJ1-2, with 8 bases matching TRBD1. The CDR3 sequence is 14 residues long. CDR1 is MGHDK and CDR2 is SYGVNS in the germline V gene. The J segment lost 6 bases and the V segment lost 1 base, leaving 4 bases of the junction unmatched. This chain's CDR3 is CASSEWDRRDGYTF. CDR3 DNA sequence: TGTGCCAGCAGTGAATGGGACAGGAGGGATGGCTACACCTTC.

In this sample, this clone turned up a few times. This chain connects TRBV7-2 to TRBJ2-3; D is uncertain. The CDR3 spans 12 residues. Germline V gene lookup returns CDR1 SGHTA and CDR2 FQGNSA. Trimming removed 3 bases from V and 3 bases from J, with 4 bases in between. CDR3 DNA sequence: TGTGCCAGCAGCTTTTATACAGATACGCAGTATTTT. Its protein product is CASSFYTDTQYF.

V usage is TRBV3-1 (or the pseudogene TRBV3-2) and J usage is TRBJ1-1; 7 bases map to TRBD1. CDR3 length equals 12 residues. V dropped 4 bases and J dropped 7; count of bases not matched to a gene: 3. Germline V gene lookup returns CDR1 LGHDT and CDR2 YNNKEL (reference sequence). The CDR3 region has the DNA TGTGCCAGCAGCCCCGACAGGGATGAAGCTTTCTTT. This translates into CASSPDRDEAFF.

The chain joins TRBV12-3 or TRBV12-4 to TRBJ1-1; D remains unclear. Trimming removed 6 bases from V and 3 bases from J, with 11 bases in between. The CDR3 length is 13 residues. The CDR3 reads CASSPFGDTEAFF. The CDR3, as DNA: TGTGCCAGCAGCCCCTTTGGGGACACTGAAGCTTTCTTT.